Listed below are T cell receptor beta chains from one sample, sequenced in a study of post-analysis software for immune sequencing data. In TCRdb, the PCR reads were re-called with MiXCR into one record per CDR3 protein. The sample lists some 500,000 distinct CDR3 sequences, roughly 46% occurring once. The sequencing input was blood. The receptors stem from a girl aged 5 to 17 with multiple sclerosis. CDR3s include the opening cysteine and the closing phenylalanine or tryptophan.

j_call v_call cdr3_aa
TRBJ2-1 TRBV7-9 CASSLGGQGNEQFF
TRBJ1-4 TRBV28 CASTTGVDEKLFF
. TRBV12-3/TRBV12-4 CATSTSGTAEQYF
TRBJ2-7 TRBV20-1 CSAALGPSYNEQYF
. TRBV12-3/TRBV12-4 CASSPTSGSNYEQYF
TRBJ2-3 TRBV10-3 CAITGLAGEGTDTRYF
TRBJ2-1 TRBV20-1 CSASTTVRDNEQFF
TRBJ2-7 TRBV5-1 CASKEIADDEQYF
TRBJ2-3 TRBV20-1 CSARTPFGGRAGDTQYF
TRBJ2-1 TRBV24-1 CATRLAGEDEQFF
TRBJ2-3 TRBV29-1 CSVKQGSSTDTQYF
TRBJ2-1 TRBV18 CASSKRGSYNEQFF
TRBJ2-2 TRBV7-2 CASSPAGSGGTGKLFF
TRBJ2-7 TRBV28 CASSSDRDQVKEQYF
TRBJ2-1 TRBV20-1 CSARATSGSRYEQFF
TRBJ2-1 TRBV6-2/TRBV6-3 CASSFDYNEQFF
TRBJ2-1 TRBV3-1 CASSQEYLAGGNEQFF
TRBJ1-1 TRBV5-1 CASSLQGVGAEAFF
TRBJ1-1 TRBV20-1 CSARVEGWYTEAFF